These 28 T cell receptor beta chains share one sample of origin, sequenced in a study of technical replicates of blood from a handful of donors. Only in-frame clones appear in the TCRdb table, and some are missing; sequencing was by immunoSEQ multiplex PCR. The table includes 75,000 to 100,000 clones, 95% detected once. The sample was T cells isolated from PBMCs. These receptors originate from a human donor in good health.

The chain recombines TRBV6-1 with TRBJ2-7; 7 nucleotides align to TRBD2. V dropped 0 bases and J dropped 5; count of bases not matched to a gene: 7. The germline CDR1 and CDR2 sequences are MNHNS and SASEGT. The CDR3 consists of 15 residues. CDR3 DNA sequence: TGTGCCAGCAGTGAAGCTTTTAGGACTAGGAACGAGCAGTACTTC. The encoded protein is CASSEAFRTRNEQYF.

On this clone: Within the sample, other DNA sequences also encode this same CDR3. The chain carries TRBV27 and TRBJ2-7; the D gene is possibly TRBD2 (5 bases). Germline loops: CDR1 MNHEY, CDR2 SMNVEV (reference sequence). V lost 3 bases, J lost 0 bases, and 12 bases lay in between. This CDR3 spans 15 amino acids. The CDR3 DNA reads as TGTGCCAGCAGTTTGAGCGGCTCCAGCTCCTACGAGCAGTACTTC. It specifies CASSLSGSSSYEQYF.

This chain links TRBV27 with TRBJ1-3, with 7 bases matching TRBD1. The CDR3 loop spans 15 amino acids. Trimming cost V 6 bases and J 1 base; bases outside gene matches: 6. Germline lookup yields CDR1 MNHEY and CDR2 SMNVEV (reference sequence). Here the CDR3 reads CASSRGQKSGNTIYF. The DNA of the CDR3 is TGTGCCAGCAGCCGGGGACAGAAGTCTGGAAACACCATATATTTT.

V is TRBV28 and J is TRBJ2-5, with D possibly matching TRBD1 (5 bases). The V gene's germline CDR1 is MDHEN and CDR2 SYDVKM. This CDR3 region has 16 residues. V lost 3 bases to trimming and J lost 1 base, with 15 bases between them. CDR3 sequence: CASSFRLGRAQETQYF. The CDR3 coding sequence is TGTGCCAGCAGTTTTCGGTTGGGCAGGGCCCAAGAGACCCAGTACTTC.

The chain is built from TRBV5-1 and TRBJ2-7; D unclear. V gave up 5 bases and J gave up 4 bases, with 13 bases separating them. This CDR3 has 13 amino acids. CDR1 is SGHRS, CDR2 YFSETQ, per germline. This CDR3 is CASRGTDYYEQYF. CDR3 DNA: TGCGCCAGCAGAGGCACAGATTATTACGAGCAGTACTTC.

V usage is TRBV19 and J usage is TRBJ1-5; 9 bases map to TRBD1. J lost 0 bases, V lost 5 bases, and 8 bases had no gene match. The germline gives CDR1 LNHDA, CDR2 SQIVND (reference sequence). This CDR3 comprises 17 residues. For the CDR3, the DNA is TGTGCCAGTAGTGACAGGGGGACACTTTCTAGCAATCAGCCCCAGCATTTT. Translating gives CASSDRGTLSSNQPQHF.

The V gene is TRBV19, the J gene TRBJ2-7; 8 bases line up with TRBD2. The V segment lost 7 bases and the J segment 0 bases; nucleotides outside the gene matches: 14. Germline V CDR1 and CDR2: LNHDA, SQIVND (reference sequence). CDR3 size: 17 residues. The CDR3 sequence is CASTPGAGERGSYEQYF. The CDR3 region has the DNA TGTGCCAGTACCCCAGGAGCGGGAGAGCGGGGCTCCTACGAGCAGTACTTC.

The J gene is TRBJ1-2, the V gene TRBV7-8; weak D call: TRBD1 (6 bases). With 3 bases removed from V and 8 bases from J, the gap between germline ends came to 16 bases. The CDR3 is made up of 14 amino acids. Germline CDR1 SGHVS, CDR2 FQNEAQ. This CDR3 reads CASSFGQTYGGYTF. The CDR3 DNA is TGTGCCAGCAGCTTTGGACAGACCTATGGAGGCTACACCTTC.

The DNA of the CDR3 is TGTGCCAGCAGTTTCGGGACAGGGGACACCTATGGCTACACCTTC. It encodes CASSFGTGDTYGYTF. V gene TRBV27 combines with J gene TRBJ1-2, with TRBD1 matching 10 bases. Trimming took 3 bases from V and 4 from J; bases not matched to a gene: 5. The CDR3 is made up of 15 amino acids. Germline CDR1 reads MNHEY; CDR2 reads SMNVEV (reference sequence).

This sequence joins TRBV7-2 and TRBJ2-7; D remains ambiguous. Germline CDR1 reads SGHTA; CDR2 reads FQGNSA. Trimming cost V 5 bases and J 2 bases, with 13 bases left between them. The CDR3 is 14 residues long. CDR3 sequence: CASSPRLYPYEQYF. In nucleotides, the CDR3 is TGTGCCAGCAGCCCTCGACTGTATCCCTACGAGCAGTACTTC. Using reference TRBV7-2 and TRBJ2-7 for the parts outside the CDR3, the full variable domain is GAGVSQSPSNKVTEKGKDVELRCDPISGHTALYWYRQSLGQGLEFLIYFQGNSAPDKSGLPSDRFSAERTGGSVSTLTIQRTQQEDSAVYLCASSPRLYPYEQYFGPGTRLTVT.

This chain links TRBV14 with TRBJ2-3; D perhaps matches TRBD2 (6 bases). The CDR3 length is 15 residues. V lost 3 bases and J 1 base, leaving 11 bases between the germline ends. Germline CDR1 reads SGHDN; CDR2 reads FVKESK. CDR3 in amino acids: CASSQYRLGTDTQYF. The CDR3 coding sequence is TGTGCCAGCAGCCAGTATCGACTAGGCACAGATACGCAGTATTTT.

This chain joins TRBV11-1 and TRBJ2-1, with 12 bases lining up with TRBD2. This CDR3 is built from 19 residues. Trimming removed 5 bases from V and 0 bases from J; junction bases left unmatched: 11. Per the germline V gene, CDR1 is SGHAT and CDR2 is FQDESV (reference sequence). The CDR3: CASSLPRTSGVSSYNEQFF. CDR3 bases: TGTGCCAGCAGCCTCCCGAGGACTAGCGGGGTAAGCTCCTACAATGAGCAGTTCTTC.

The rearrangement links TRBV10-3 to TRBJ2-3; tentatively, D is TRBD2 (5 bases). CDR3 length: 13 residues. CDR1 and CDR2 from the germline V gene are ENHRY and SYGVKD. V lost 5 bases, J lost 14 bases, and 20 bases lay in between. The CDR3 coding sequence is TGTGCCATCAGTAACTTCACTAGTTTGGGAGCGTATTTT. It is translated as CAISNFTSLGAYF.

This chain joins TRBV5-5 and TRBJ1-5; TRBD1 matches at 11 bases. V gave up 4 bases and J gave up 7 bases; unmatched junction bases: 10. This CDR3 contains 16 residues. In germline, CDR1 is SGHKS, CDR2 YYEKEE (reference sequence). The CDR3 sequence is CASSEVYRDRGQPQHF. The CDR3 coding sequence is TGTGCCAGCAGCGAAGTTTACCGGGACAGGGGGCAGCCCCAGCATTTT. The full variable domain, its missing parts supplied by reference TRBV5-5 and TRBJ1-5, is DAGVTQSPTHLIKTRGQQVTLRCSPISGHKSVSWYQQVLGQGPQFIFQYYEKEERGRGNFPDRFSARQFPNYSSELNVNALLLGDSALYLCASSEVYRDRGQPQHFGDGTRLSIL.

The chain recombines TRBV5-6 with TRBJ2-7; weak D call: TRBD2 (7 bases). Trimming cost V 2 bases and J 0 bases, with 9 bases left between them. Germline V gives CDR1 SGHDT, CDR2 YYEEEE. CDR3 size: 14 residues. CDR3 in amino acids: CASSFGGLSYEQYF. CDR3 bases: TGTGCCAGCAGCTTCGGGGGGCTCTCCTACGAGCAGTACTTC. The complete variable domain, with remaining parts taken from reference TRBV5-6 and TRBJ2-7, reads DAGVTQSPTHLIKTRGQQVTLRCSPKSGHDTVSWYQQALGQGPQFIFQYYEEEERQRGNFPDRFSGHQFPNYSSELNVNALLLGDSALYLCASSFGGLSYEQYFGPGTRLTVT.

The V and J genes are TRBV6-1 and TRBJ2-3; 8 bases match TRBD1. The junction had 4 bases not matched to a gene; V was cut back by 6 bases and J by 2 bases. This CDR3 spans 14 amino acids. CDR1 and CDR2 from the germline V gene are MNHNS and SASEGT. The chain's CDR3 is CASRDRDLTDTQYF. CDR3 in DNA: TGTGCCAGCAGGGACAGGGACCTCACAGATACGCAGTATTTT.

The rearrangement links TRBV10-2 to TRBJ2-3; 7 bases are a match to TRBD2. Germline assignment: CDR1 WSHSY and CDR2 SAAADI. CDR3 length: 14 residues. Trimming cost V 6 bases and J 4 bases; bases outside gene matches: 7. The CDR3 DNA sequence: TGCGCCAGCAGGCTCCGGGGGGACGCAGATACGCAGTATTTT. Protein sequence: CASRLRGDADTQYF.

V usage is TRBV7-6 and J usage is TRBJ2-5; possibly TRBD1 for D (6 bases). The V gene lost 5 bases and the J gene lost 4 bases, with 23 bases spanning the gap. Germline CDR1 and CDR2: SGHVS and FNYEAQ. There are 17 residues in the CDR3. CDR3 in amino acids: CASSLGAGAPTGETQYF. CDR3 bases: TGTGCCAGCAGCCTGGGGGCTGGGGCCCCGACCGGAGAGACCCAGTACTTC.

This sequence joins TRBV25-1 and TRBJ1-3, with D hard to call. CDR3 length: 12 amino acids. Trimming pared 7 bases from V and 1 base from J, leaving 5 bases between. Germline CDR1 and CDR2: MGHDK and SYGVNS. CDR3 in amino acids: CASTRSGNTIYF. CDR3 sequence (DNA): TGTGCCAGCACTAGGTCTGGAAACACCATATATTTT.

This sequence joins TRBV5-1 and TRBJ2-7, with TRBD2 as a possible D gene (5 bases). Germline V gene lookup returns CDR1 SGHRS and CDR2 YFSETQ. This CDR3 contains 15 residues. The V end was cut by 6 bases, the J end by 0 bases, with 16 bases between. The CDR3 DNA follows: TGCGCCAGCACCCTAGAAAGCGGCTTCTCCTACGAGCAGTACTTC. Its translation: CASTLESGFSYEQYF.

This sequence joins TRBV10-3 and TRBJ2-7, with TRBD2 identical over 13 bases. This CDR3 region has 15 residues. CDR1 ENHRY and CDR2 SYGVKD come from the germline V gene. Trimming cost V 5 bases and J 7 bases; bases outside gene matches: 8. CDR3 in DNA: TGTGCCATCAGTCAAAGACTAGCGGGAGGAGGTGAGCAGTACTTC. Translation gives CAISQRLAGGGEQYF.

This clone came up once. The J gene is TRBJ2-3, the V gene TRBV7-3; 9 nucleotides align to TRBD2. The ends lost 4 bases at V and 3 bases at J; junction bases unmatched: 11. CDR1 is SGHTA and CDR2 is FQGTGA in the germline V gene. The CDR3 extends over 17 amino acids. The CDR3 region is CASSWRGGSLSTDTQYF. The CDR3 DNA reads as TGTGCCAGCAGCTGGCGGGGGGGCAGTCTAAGTACAGATACGCAGTATTTT.

The rearrangement links TRBV29-1 to TRBJ2-3; TRBD2 matches at 8 bases. The V gene end was trimmed by 3 bases and the J gene end by 2 bases; junction bases not matched to a gene: 7. Germline loops: CDR1 SQVTM, CDR2 ANQGSEA. This CDR3 is built from 15 residues. The chain's CDR3 is CSVDDSGAATDTQYF. The DNA of the CDR3 is TGCAGCGTTGATGATAGCGGGGCGGCCACAGATACGCAGTATTTT.

The chain recombines TRBV6-4 with TRBJ1-2; D is uncertain. Trimming cost V 5 bases and J 1 base, with 11 bases left between them. This CDR3 spans 14 amino acids. Germline loops: CDR1 MRHNA, CDR2 SNTAGT. This CDR3 reads CASSRETDNYGYTF. Here the CDR3 DNA reads TGTGCCAGCAGTAGGGAGACGGATAACTATGGCTACACCTTC.

The V and J genes are TRBV25-1 and TRBJ2-1; D may be TRBD1 (7 bases). CDR3 length: 15 residues. V dropped 5 bases and J dropped 9 bases, with 20 bases sitting between them. The germline gives CDR1 MGHDK, CDR2 SYGVNS. Written as DNA, the CDR3 is TGTGCCAGCAGTTCTTGGGGAAGACAGGGAGGTGAGCAGTTCTTC. Protein: CASSSWGRQGGEQFF.

The V call is TRBV28, the J call TRBJ2-1; TRBD2 matches at 7 bases. Trimming at V came to 7 bases and at J to 7 bases, leaving 4 bases not matched to a gene. The germline gives CDR1 MDHEN, CDR2 SYDVKM. The CDR3 totals 12 residues. The CDR3 spells CASTWGGNEQFF. CDR3 nucleotides: TGTGCCAGCACCTGGGGAGGGAATGAGCAGTTCTTC. Full variable domain (rest looked up from reference TRBV28 and TRBJ2-1): DVKVTQSSRYLVKRTGEKVFLECVQDMDHENMFWYRQDPGLGLRLIYFSYDVKMKEKGDIPEGYSVSREKKERFSLILESASTNQTSMYLCASTWGGNEQFFGPGTRLTVL.

V is TRBV4-1 and J is TRBJ2-5, with a weak D call TRBD2 (5 bases). Germline CDR1 reads MGHRA; CDR2 reads YSYEKL. The CDR3 has 14 amino acids. Trimming left V 5 bases short and J 1 base short, with 11 bases between. The CDR3 coding sequence is TGCGCCAGCAGCTCACGGGGTCCCCAAGAGACCCAGTACTTC. This gives the protein CASSSRGPQETQYF.

The chain joins TRBV10-3 to TRBJ1-1, with TRBD1 as a possible D gene (5 bases). The germline V gene encodes CDR1 ENHRY and CDR2 SYGVKD. Trimming removed 6 bases from V and 0 bases from J, with 11 bases in between. The CDR3 is 14 amino acids. Written as DNA, the CDR3 is TGTGCCATCAGATTTGACAGCATGAACACTGAAGCTTTCTTT. Residues: CAIRFDSMNTEAFF.